These T cell receptor beta chains were read from a single sample in a study of blood T cells in healthy people across ages. From the 5' RACE reads, TCRdb called clonotypes with MiXCR, one entry per CDR3 protein. The repertoire consists of roughly 1 million distinct CDR3 sequences, with 20% to 25% occurring once and the leading ten covering approximately 0.7%. These same data were also listed under a study on T cells of mothers and their children.

The sequenced sample was blood. These receptors came from a girl aged 2 to 9 in good health. Each CDR3 is given with its conserved first and last residue. Each record gives: clone size, D gene, J gene, V gene, CDR3 protein, CDR3 DNA. The D gene is left open where the match is weak. The size of a clone is reported for some rows only, either as once, few or many, or as a class for expanded clones.

size: NA
D: TRBD1
J: TRBJ2-7
V: TRBV6-6
CDR3: CASSYSWTGTGGYEQYF
DNA: TGTGCCAGCAGTTACTCGTGGACAGGGACAGGGGGCTACGAGCAGTACTTC

size: few
D: TRBD2
J: TRBJ2-3
V: TRBV11-2
CDR3: CASNSGTSGSTDTQYF
DNA: TGTGCCAGCAACTCAGGGACTAGCGGGAGCACAGATACGCAGTATTTT

size: NA
D: TRBD2
J: TRBJ2-5
V: TRBV12-3/TRBV12-4
CDR3: CASSPRGGIQETQYF
DNA: TGTGCCAGCAGCCCCCGCGGGGGAATACAAGAGACCCAGTACTTC

size: few
D: TRBD1
J: TRBJ1-1
V: TRBV4-1
CDR3: CASSYRDSYMNTEAFF
DNA: TGCGCCAGCAGCTATCGGGACAGCTATATGAACACTGAAGCTTTCTTT

size: NA
D: TRBD1
J: TRBJ2-5
V: TRBV24-1
CDR3: CATIGTEETQYF
DNA: TGTGCCACCATCGGGACAGAAGAGACCCAGTACTTC

size: few
D: NA
J: TRBJ2-3
V: TRBV6-5
CDR3: CASSRLPGETDTQYF
DNA: TGTGCCAGCAGCCGCTTGCCGGGGGAAACAGATACGCAGTATTTT

size: once
D: NA
J: TRBJ2-3
V: TRBV24-1
CDR3: CATSDLRSDSTDTQYF
DNA: TGTGCCACCAGTGATTTACGCAGCGACAGCACAGATACGCAGTATTTT

size: few
D: TRBD2
J: TRBJ2-1
V: TRBV6-5
CDR3: CASGLAVDEQFF
DNA: TGTGCCAGCGGACTAGCGGTGGATGAGCAGTTCTTC

size: few
D: TRBD2
J: TRBJ2-1
V: TRBV7-9
CDR3: CASSPSGLAGVNEQFF
DNA: TGTGCCAGCAGCCCTAGCGGACTAGCGGGAGTGAATGAGCAGTTCTTC

size: few
D: NA
J: TRBJ2-6
V: TRBV10-3
CDR3: CAIGGQDVTGANVLTF
DNA: TGTGCCATCGGGGGGCAGGATGTCACTGGGGCCAACGTCCTGACTTTC

size: few
D: NA
J: TRBJ2-1
V: TRBV21-1
CDR3: CASSKRRDRARSYNEQFF
DNA: TGTGCCAGCAGCAAACGGCGGGACAGGGCCCGCTCCTACAATGAGCAGTTCTTC

size: few
D: NA
J: TRBJ1-4
V: TRBV7-9
CDR3: CASSLNLGRTREKLFF
DNA: TGTGCCAGCAGCTTAAATCTCGGCAGAACGAGGGAAAAACTGTTTTTT

size: few
D: TRBD2
J: TRBJ2-7
V: TRBV5-1
CDR3: CASSSGTSGRTGEQYF
DNA: TGCGCCAGCAGCTCAGGGACTAGCGGGAGGACCGGCGAGCAGTACTTC

size: once
D: NA
J: TRBJ1-2
V: TRBV7-2
CDR3: CASSLAPSGHLNYGYTF
DNA: TGTGCCAGCAGCTTAGCGCCATCGGGACACCTTAACTATGGCTACACCTTC

size: NA
D: NA
J: TRBJ2-5
V: TRBV28
CDR3: CASEGGTQYF
DNA: TGTGCCAGCGAAGGGGGGACCCAGTACTTC

size: NA
D: TRBD1
J: TRBJ2-5
V: TRBV15
CDR3: CATSRDRIQGEEFF
DNA: TGTGCCACCAGCAGAGACCGAATACAGGGGGAGGAGTTCTTC

size: few
D: NA
J: TRBJ2-5
V: TRBV28
CDR3: CASSSLDSSWPLKETQYF
DNA: TGTGCCAGCAGTTCTCTGGACTCATCCTGGCCGTTAAAAGAGACCCAGTACTTC

size: NA
D: NA
J: TRBJ2-7
V: TRBV11-2
CDR3: CASSLDGLTSYEQYF
DNA: TGTGCCAGCAGCTTAGATGGGCTCACCTCCTACGAGCAGTACTTC

size: few
D: TRBD1
J: TRBJ2-3
V: TRBV12-3/TRBV12-4
CDR3: CASSYRGSPDTQYF
DNA: TGTGCCAGCAGTTACAGGGGTTCCCCAGATACGCAGTATTTT

size: many
D: NA
J: TRBJ2-1
V: TRBV6-1
CDR3: CASSDNNEQFF
DNA: TGTGCCAGCAGTGATAACAATGAGCAGTTCTTC

size: NA
D: TRBD2
J: TRBJ2-1
V: TRBV20-1
CDR3: CSARDWTSGNHEQFF
DNA: TGCAGTGCTAGAGATTGGACTAGCGGGAACCATGAGCAGTTCTTC

size: NA
D: NA
J: TRBJ2-3
V: TRBV7-6
CDR3: CASSAGPTEPTDTQYF
DNA: TGTGCCAGCAGCGCGGGTCCTACCGAGCCTACAGATACGCAGTATTTT

size: few
D: NA
J: TRBJ1-1
V: TRBV10-3
CDR3: CAISDQGQNTEAFF
DNA: TGTGCCATCAGTGACCAGGGACAGAACACTGAAGCTTTCTTT

size: many
D: NA
J: TRBJ2-7
V: TRBV28
CDR3: CASSWVRHTEQYF
DNA: TGTGCCAGCAGTTGGGTCCGGCACACGGAGCAGTACTTC

size: NA
D: TRBD1
J: TRBJ2-7
V: TRBV7-2
CDR3: CASSLVLGTGVGEQYF
DNA: TGTGCCAGCAGCTTAGTATTAGGGACAGGGGTTGGAGAGCAGTACTTC

size: NA
D: TRBD2
J: TRBJ2-1
V: TRBV5-1
CDR3: CASSFWSGGAGEQFF
DNA: TGCGCCAGCAGCTTTTGGAGCGGGGGGGCTGGTGAGCAGTTCTTC

size: few
D: TRBD2
J: TRBJ2-1
V: TRBV20-1
CDR3: CSARGLREGPGEQFF
DNA: TGCAGTGCTAGAGGGTTGAGGGAGGGCCCGGGTGAGCAGTTCTTC

size: few
D: NA
J: TRBJ2-1
V: TRBV29-1
CDR3: CSVEYLPGEQFF
DNA: TGCAGCGTTGAATACCTTCCGGGGGAGCAGTTCTTC